The rows below give T cell receptor beta chains drawn from one sample of a study of cytomegalovirus exposure and HLA in healthy donors. Some clones are missing from TCRdb's copy, which holds only in-frame ones; the method was immunoSEQ multiplex PCR. The table includes 95,000 to 150,000 clones, 75% to 90% detected once. The specimen sequenced was PBMCs. The receptors come from a man aged 50 to 59 in good health and CMV-seronegative. CDR3s include the opening cysteine and the closing phenylalanine or tryptophan. D genes are given only for firm matches. Rows may omit the clone size; those that give it use once, few, many or a size class.

J	D	V	size	DNA	CDR3
TRBJ1-2	TRBD1	TRBV19	.	TGTGCCAGTAGTGCCGGGACAGGGGATGGCTACACCTTC	CASSAGTGDGYTF
TRBJ2-2	.	TRBV5-4	few	TGTGCCAGCAGCGTAGGGACAATGAACACCGGGGAGCTGTTTTTT	CASSVGTMNTGELFF
TRBJ1-6	TRBD1	TRBV6-5	.	TGTGCCAGCAATCCGGGACAGACTAATAATTCACCCCTCCACTTT	CASNPGQTNNSPLHF
TRBJ1-2	TRBD1	TRBV16	.	TGTGCCAGCAGCCTAAACGACAGGGAGGACTATGGCTACACCTTC	CASSLNDREDYGYTF
TRBJ2-2	TRBD1	TRBV5-4	.	TGTGCCAGCAGCCTGTCACAGGGGCTGGTAACCGGGGAGCTGTTTTTT	CASSLSQGLVTGELFF
TRBJ2-3	.	TRBV6-5	.	TGTGCCAGCAGGAGGGCAGATACGCAGTATTTT	CASRRADTQYF
TRBJ1-1	.	TRBV9	.	TGTGCCAGCAGCGTAGGGCCGGGTCAGACTGAAGCTTTCTTT	CASSVGPGQTEAFF
TRBJ2-1	TRBD1	TRBV11-3	.	TGTGCCAGCAGCTCTGGACAGGACCAATACAATGAGCAGTTCTTC	CASSSGQDQYNEQFF
TRBJ2-7	.	TRBV19	.	TGTGCCAGTAGTATAGGTCCGTCGCGTTACGAGCAGTACTTC	CASSIGPSRYEQYF
TRBJ1-1	.	TRBV29-1	.	TGCAGCGTTGATAACCGTCTTCAGGTCATGAACACTGAAGCTTTCTTT	CSVDNRLQVMNTEAFF
TRBJ2-7	TRBD2	TRBV5-4	.	TGTGCCAGCAGCTTGGGGGCTAGCGGGAGTGCCCACGAGCAGTACTTC	CASSLGASGSAHEQYF
TRBJ1-3	.	TRBV27	.	TGTGCCAGCAGTTTGGAAGTCAGGTTGTCTGGAAACACCATATATTTT	CASSLEVRLSGNTIYF
TRBJ1-4	TRBD1	TRBV29-1	.	TGCAGCGTAAACCAGGGGGCCCTTAATGAAAAACTGTTTTTT	CSVNQGALNEKLFF
TRBJ2-7	TRBD2	TRBV6-4	.	TGTGCCAGCAGTGACTCCCCCGAGCGGGGCGAGCAGTACTTC	CASSDSPERGEQYF
TRBJ2-1	TRBD2	TRBV6-1	.	TGTGCCAGCAGAACTAGCGGGACCAATGAGCAGTTCTTC	CASRTSGTNEQFF